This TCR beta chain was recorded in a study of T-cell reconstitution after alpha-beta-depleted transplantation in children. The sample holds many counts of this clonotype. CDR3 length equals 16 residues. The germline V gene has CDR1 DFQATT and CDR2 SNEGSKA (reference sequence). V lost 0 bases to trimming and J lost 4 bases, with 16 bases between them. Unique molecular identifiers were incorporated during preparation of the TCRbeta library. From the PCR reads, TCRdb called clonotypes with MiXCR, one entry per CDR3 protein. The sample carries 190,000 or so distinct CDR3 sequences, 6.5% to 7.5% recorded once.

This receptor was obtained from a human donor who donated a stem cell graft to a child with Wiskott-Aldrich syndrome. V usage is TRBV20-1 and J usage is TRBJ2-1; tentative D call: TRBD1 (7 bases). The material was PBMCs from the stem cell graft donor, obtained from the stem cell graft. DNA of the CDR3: TGCAGTGCTAGAGATCTCGGAGGGGGCTGGTACAATGAGCAGTTCTTC. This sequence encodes CSARDLGGGWYNEQFF.